This T cell receptor beta chain derives from a study of T cells in Graves' hyperthyroidism and ophthalmopathy. In this sample, this clonotype turned up many times. RNA transcripts provided the source from which TCR beta CDR3 regions were amplified. Researchers ran a first-round RT-PCR on the TCR CDR3 using the HTBI primer set. TCRdb used MiXCR to reprocess the multiplex PCR reads, holding one entry per CDR3 protein. The top ten hold 20% to 25% of the sample, which has fewer than 500,000 distinct CDR3 sequences, about 13% seen once. The CDR3 is 13 amino acids. The V gene's germline CDR1 is SGHTA and CDR2 FQGNSA. Trimming left V 3 bases short and J 3 bases short, with 8 bases between.

Sequencing was carried out using blood. The V and J genes are TRBV7-2 and TRBJ1-1, with D hard to call. This clonotype was obtained from a man aged 25-45 years with Graves' hyperthyroidism that later progressed to Graves' ophthalmopathy. CDR3 sequence: CASSFDTYTEAFF. In DNA form, the CDR3 reads TGTGCCAGCAGCTTTGACACTTACACTGAAGCTTTCTTT.